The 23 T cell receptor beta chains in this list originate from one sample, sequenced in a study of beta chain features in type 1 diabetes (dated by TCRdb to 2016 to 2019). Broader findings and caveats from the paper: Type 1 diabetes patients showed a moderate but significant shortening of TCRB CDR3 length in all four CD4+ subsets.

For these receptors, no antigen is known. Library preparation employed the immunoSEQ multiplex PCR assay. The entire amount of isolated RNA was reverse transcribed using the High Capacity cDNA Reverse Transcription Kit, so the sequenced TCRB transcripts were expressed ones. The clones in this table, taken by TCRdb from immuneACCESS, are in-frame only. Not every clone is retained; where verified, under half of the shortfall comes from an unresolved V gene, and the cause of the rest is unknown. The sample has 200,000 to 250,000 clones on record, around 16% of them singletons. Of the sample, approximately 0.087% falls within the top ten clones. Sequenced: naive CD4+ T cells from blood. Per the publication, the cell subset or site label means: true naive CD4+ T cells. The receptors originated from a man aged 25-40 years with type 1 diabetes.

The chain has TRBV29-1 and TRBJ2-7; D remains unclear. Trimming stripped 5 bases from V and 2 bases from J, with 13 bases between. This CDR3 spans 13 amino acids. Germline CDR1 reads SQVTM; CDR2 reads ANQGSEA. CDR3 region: CSVLSPGAYEQYF. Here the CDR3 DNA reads TGCAGCGTTCTTTCGCCAGGCGCCTACGAGCAGTACTTC.

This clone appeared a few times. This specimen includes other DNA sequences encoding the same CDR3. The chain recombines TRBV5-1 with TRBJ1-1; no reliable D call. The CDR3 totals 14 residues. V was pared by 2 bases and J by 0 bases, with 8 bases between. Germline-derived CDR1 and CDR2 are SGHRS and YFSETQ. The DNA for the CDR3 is TGCGCCAGCAGCTTAGGAGAGCTGAACACTGAAGCTTTCTTT. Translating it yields CASSLGELNTEAFF.

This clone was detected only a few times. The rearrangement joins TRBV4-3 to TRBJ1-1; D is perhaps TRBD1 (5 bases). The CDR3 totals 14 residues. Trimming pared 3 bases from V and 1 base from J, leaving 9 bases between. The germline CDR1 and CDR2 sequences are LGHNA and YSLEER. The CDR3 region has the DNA TGCGCCAGCAGCCAGATGGGGGGGAACACTGAAGCTTTCTTT. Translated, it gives CASSQMGGNTEAFF.

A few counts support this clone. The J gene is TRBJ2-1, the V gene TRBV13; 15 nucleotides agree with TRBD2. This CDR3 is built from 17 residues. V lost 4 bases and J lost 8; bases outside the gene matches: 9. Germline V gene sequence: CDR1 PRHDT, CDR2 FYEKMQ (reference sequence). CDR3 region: CASSSRTSGRAVDEQFF. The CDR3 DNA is TGTGCCAGCAGCTCCAGGACTAGCGGGAGGGCCGTTGATGAGCAGTTCTTC.

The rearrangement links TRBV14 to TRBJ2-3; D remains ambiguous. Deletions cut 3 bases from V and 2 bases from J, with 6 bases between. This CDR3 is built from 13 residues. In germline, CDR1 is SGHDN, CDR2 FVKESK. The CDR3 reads CASSHELTDTQYF. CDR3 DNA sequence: TGTGCCAGCAGCCATGAGCTCACAGATACGCAGTATTTT.

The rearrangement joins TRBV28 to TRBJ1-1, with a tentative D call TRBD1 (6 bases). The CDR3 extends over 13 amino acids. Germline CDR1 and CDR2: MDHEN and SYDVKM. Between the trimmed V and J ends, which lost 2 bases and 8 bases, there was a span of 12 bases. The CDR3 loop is CASSLMPDREAFF. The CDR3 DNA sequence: TGTGCCAGCAGTTTAATGCCCGACAGGGAAGCTTTCTTT.

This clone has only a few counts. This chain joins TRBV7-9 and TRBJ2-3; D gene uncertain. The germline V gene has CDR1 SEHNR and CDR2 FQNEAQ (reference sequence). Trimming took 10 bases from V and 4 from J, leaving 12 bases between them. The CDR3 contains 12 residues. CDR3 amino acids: CATSSGADTQYF. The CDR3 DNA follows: TGTGCCACGTCTTCGGGTGCAGATACGCAGTATTTT.

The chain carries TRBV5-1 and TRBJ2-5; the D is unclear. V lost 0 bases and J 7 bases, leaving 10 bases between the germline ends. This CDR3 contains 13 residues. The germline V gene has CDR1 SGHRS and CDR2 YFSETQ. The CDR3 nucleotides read TGCGCCAGCAGCTTGGACAGTTTTGGGACCCAGTACTTC. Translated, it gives CASSLDSFGTQYF. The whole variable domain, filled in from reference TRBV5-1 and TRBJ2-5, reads KAGVTQTPRYLIKTRGQQVTLSCSPISGHRSVSWYQQTPGQGLQFLFEYFSETQRNKGNFPGRFSGRQFSNSRSEMNVSTLELGDSALYLCASSLDSFGTQYFGPGTRLLVL.

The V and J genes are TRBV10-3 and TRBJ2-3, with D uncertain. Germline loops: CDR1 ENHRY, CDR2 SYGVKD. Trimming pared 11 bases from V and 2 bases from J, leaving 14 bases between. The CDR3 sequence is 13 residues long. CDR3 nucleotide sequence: TGTGCCGCCACGTCCGTCTACACAGATACGCAGTATTTT. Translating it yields CAATSVYTDTQYF.

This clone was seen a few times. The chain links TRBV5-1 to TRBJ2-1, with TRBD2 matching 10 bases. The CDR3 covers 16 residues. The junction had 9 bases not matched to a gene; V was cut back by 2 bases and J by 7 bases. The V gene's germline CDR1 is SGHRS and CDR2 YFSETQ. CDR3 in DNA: TGCGCCAGCAGCTTTGGGCTAGCGGGAGAAAGGAATGAGCAGTTCTTC. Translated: CASSFGLAGERNEQFF.

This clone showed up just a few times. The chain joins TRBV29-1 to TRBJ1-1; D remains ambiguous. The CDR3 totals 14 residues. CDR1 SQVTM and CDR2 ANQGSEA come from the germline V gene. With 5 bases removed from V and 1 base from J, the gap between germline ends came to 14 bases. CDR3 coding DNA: TGCAGCGTTATCCGATCCTCAGGGAACACTGAAGCTTTCTTT. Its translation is CSVIRSSGNTEAFF.

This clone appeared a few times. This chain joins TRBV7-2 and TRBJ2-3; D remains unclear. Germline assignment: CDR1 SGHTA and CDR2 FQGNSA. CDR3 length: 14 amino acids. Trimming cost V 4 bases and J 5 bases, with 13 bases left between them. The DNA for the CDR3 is TGTGCCAGCAGCTCGGGCCTGGGCGGAGATACGCAGTATTTT. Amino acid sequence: CASSSGLGGDTQYF.

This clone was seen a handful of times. This CDR3 reads CASSPRVAGSYNEQFF. The CDR3 nucleotides are TGCGCCAGCAGCCCAAGGGTGGCAGGTTCCTACAATGAGCAGTTCTTC. The genes are TRBV4-1 and TRBJ2-1; D unclear. Germline-derived CDR1 and CDR2 are MGHRA and YSYEKL. The CDR3 is 16 amino acids. Trimming removed 4 bases at V and 1 base at J, with 14 bases between.

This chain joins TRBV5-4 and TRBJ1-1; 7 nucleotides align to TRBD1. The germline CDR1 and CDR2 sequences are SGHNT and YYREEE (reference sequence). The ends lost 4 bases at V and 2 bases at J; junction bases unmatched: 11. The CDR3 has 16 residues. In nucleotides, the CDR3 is TGTGCCAGCAGCCCTTATCTGGGGACAGAAAACACTGAAGCTTTCTTT. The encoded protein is CASSPYLGTENTEAFF.

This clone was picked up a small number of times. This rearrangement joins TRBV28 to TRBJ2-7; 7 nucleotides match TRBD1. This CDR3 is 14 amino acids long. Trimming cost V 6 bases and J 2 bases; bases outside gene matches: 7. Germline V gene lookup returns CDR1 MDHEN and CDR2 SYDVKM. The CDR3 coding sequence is TGTGCCAGCAGGTGGAACAGGGGACCCTACGAGCAGTACTTC. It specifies CASRWNRGPYEQYF.

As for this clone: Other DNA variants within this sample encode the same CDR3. The CDR3: CASSQGVSDTQYF. DNA for the CDR3: TGCGCCAGCAGCCAAGGAGTGTCAGATACGCAGTATTTT. This sequence joins TRBV4-1 and TRBJ2-3, with D hard to call. The CDR3 consists of 13 residues. With 1 base removed from V and 4 bases from J, the gap between germline ends came to 6 bases. Germline V gene lookup returns CDR1 MGHRA and CDR2 YSYEKL.

The CDR3, as DNA: TGTGCCAGCAGCGGGGGACTAGCGGTCACAGATACGCAGTATTTT. Encoded protein: CASSGGLAVTDTQYF. The chain joins TRBV9 to TRBJ2-3; TRBD2 matches 11 bases. CDR1 is SGDLS, CDR2 YYNGEE, per germline. J gave up 2 bases and V 3 bases, and 2 bases lay outside the gene matches. The CDR3 spans 15 residues.

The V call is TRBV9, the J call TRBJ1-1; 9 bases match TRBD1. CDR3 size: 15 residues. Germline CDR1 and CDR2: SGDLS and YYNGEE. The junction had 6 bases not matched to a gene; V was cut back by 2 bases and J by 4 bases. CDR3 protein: CASSVDRGGSTEAFF. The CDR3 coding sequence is TGTGCCAGCAGCGTGGACAGGGGAGGATCCACTGAAGCTTTCTTT.

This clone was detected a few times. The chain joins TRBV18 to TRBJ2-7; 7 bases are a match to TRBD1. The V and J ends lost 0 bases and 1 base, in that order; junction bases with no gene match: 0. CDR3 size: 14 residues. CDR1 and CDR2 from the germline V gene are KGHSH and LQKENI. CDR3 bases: TGTGCCAGCTCACCACCGGGACAGTCCTACGAGCAGTACTTC. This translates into CASSPPGQSYEQYF.

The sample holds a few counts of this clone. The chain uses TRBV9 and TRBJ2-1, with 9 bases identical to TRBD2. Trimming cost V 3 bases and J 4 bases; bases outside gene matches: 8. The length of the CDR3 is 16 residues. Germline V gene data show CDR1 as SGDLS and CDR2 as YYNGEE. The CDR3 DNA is TGTGCCAGCAGCGGACAAGCGGGAGGTCGATACAATGAGCAGTTCTTC. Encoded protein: CASSGQAGGRYNEQFF.

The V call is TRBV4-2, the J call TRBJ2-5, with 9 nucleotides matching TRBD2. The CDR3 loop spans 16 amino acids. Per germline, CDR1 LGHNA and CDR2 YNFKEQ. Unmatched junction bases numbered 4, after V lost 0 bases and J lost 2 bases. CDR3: CASSQDLLAGQETQYF. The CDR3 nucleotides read TGTGCCAGCAGCCAAGATCTCCTAGCGGGACAAGAGACCCAGTACTTC.

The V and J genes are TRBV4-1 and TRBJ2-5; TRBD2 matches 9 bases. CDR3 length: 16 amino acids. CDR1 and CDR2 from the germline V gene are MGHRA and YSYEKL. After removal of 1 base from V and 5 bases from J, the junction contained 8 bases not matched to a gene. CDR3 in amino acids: CASSQVGLAGFETQYF. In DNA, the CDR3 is TGCGCCAGCAGCCAAGTGGGTCTAGCGGGATTTGAGACCCAGTACTTC.

This chain's CDR3 is CASSLLGVGETQYF. The CDR3 DNA reads as TGTGCCAGCAGTTTGTTGGGAGTGGGGGAGACCCAGTACTTC. This chain links TRBV28 with TRBJ2-5; a weak D match, TRBD2 (5 bases). Trimming removed 3 bases from V and 5 bases from J, with 13 bases in between. The CDR3 totals 14 residues. The V gene's germline CDR1 is MDHEN and CDR2 SYDVKM.